This entry describes one T cell receptor beta chain. Each donor was a Caucasian adult residing in Nashville, Tennessee. CD4+ cells underwent separation, giving CD45RA+ naive and CD45RA-negative memory subsets. This entry belongs to a study of shared clonotypes between healthy human individuals. Samples underwent the assay at deep level. The DNA input per sorted-subset replicate PCR was 150 to 200 ng, corresponding to some 30,000 T cell genomes. TCRdb's table, derived via immunoSEQ multiplex PCR, lists solely in-frame clones and lacks some. The table includes about 2.4 million clones, roughly 93% detected once. Sequenced sample: naive CD4+ T cells from PBMCs. Subset defined: CD45RA+ positively selected. The TCR comes from a man aged 18 to 35 in good health. Some clones in this sample may be carry-over from other donors' samples.

In nucleotides, the CDR3 is TGTGCCAGCAGCCCGACGGGGGTCAGTAACTATGGCTACACCTTC. Translated: CASSPTGVSNYGYTF. This sequence joins TRBV11-2 and TRBJ1-2, with D tentatively TRBD1 (5 bases). V gave up 5 bases and J gave up 1 base, with 14 bases separating them. Per germline, CDR1 SGHAT and CDR2 FQNNGV. The CDR3 is made up of 15 amino acids.